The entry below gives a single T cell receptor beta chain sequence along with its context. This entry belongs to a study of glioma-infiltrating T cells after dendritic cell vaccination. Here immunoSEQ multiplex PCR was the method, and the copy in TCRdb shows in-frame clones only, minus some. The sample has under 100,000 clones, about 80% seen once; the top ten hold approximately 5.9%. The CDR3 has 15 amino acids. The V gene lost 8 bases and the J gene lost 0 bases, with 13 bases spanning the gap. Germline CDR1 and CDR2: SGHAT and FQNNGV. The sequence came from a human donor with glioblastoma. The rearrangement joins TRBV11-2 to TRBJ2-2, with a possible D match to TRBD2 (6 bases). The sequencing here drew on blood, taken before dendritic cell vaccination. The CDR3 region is CASAWGLANTGELFF. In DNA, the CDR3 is TGTGCCAGCGCCTGGGGACTCGCGAACACCGGGGAGCTGTTTTTT. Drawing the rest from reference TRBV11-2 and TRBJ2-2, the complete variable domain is EAGVAQSPRYKIIEKRQSVAFWCNPISGHATLYWYQQILGQGPKLLIQFQNNGVVDDSQLPKDRFSAERLKGVDSTLKIQPAKLEDSAVYLCASAWGLANTGELFFGEGSRLTVL.